The 23 T cell receptor beta chains below all came from one sample that was sequenced in a study of T cell responses to AZD1222 COVID-19 vaccine. This table comes from immunoSEQ multiplex PCR, and its TCRdb copy is limited to in-frame clones, with some not included. The sample contains about 120,000 clones, about 88% of which appear only once. The sequences come from peripheral blood, collected on day 0 of AZD1222 vaccination. Every receptor here comes from an adult in good health.

This chain connects TRBV15 to TRBJ1-3; no reliable D call. The CDR3 runs 15 residues. Germline assignment: CDR1 LNHNV and CDR2 YYDKDF (reference sequence). The V end lost 7 bases, the J end lost 0 bases, and 13 bases lay between the germline ends. CDR3 loop: CATNPAYPSGNTIYF. The CDR3 region has the DNA TGTGCCACCAATCCCGCCTATCCCTCTGGAAACACCATATATTTT.

The DNA of the CDR3 is TGTGCCAGCTGGGGCTCTCAGCCCCAGCATTTT. This translates into CASWGSQPQHF. The rearrangement links TRBV5-5 to TRBJ1-5, with D possibly TRBD1 on 5 matching bases. The CDR3 contains 11 residues. The V and J ends lost 7 bases and 6 bases respectively, with 8 bases between them. Per the germline V gene, CDR1 is SGHKS and CDR2 is YYEKEE (reference sequence).

The genes are TRBV11-3 and TRBJ2-1, with 8 bases fitting TRBD1. This CDR3 contains 14 residues. V dropped 5 bases and J dropped 7; count of bases not matched to a gene: 7. Germline V CDR1 and CDR2: SGHNT, YENEEA. CDR3 loop: CASSHTGGRNEQFF. CDR3 bases: TGTGCCAGCAGCCACACAGGGGGTAGGAATGAGCAGTTCTTC.

The rearrangement uses TRBV18 and TRBJ1-2; 11 positions match TRBD1. CDR1 is KGHSH and CDR2 is LQKENI in the germline V gene. V shed 5 bases and J 4 bases; nucleotides not matched to a gene: 3. The CDR3 has 14 amino acids. In DNA form, the CDR3 reads TGTGCCAGCTCATCGGGACAGGGGGGCTATGGCTACACCTTC. This translates into CASSSGQGGYGYTF.

The CDR3 nucleotides read TGTGCCAGCAGCCGAGTTTCACCTCCGGGACTAGCCTACGAGCAGTACTTC. As protein: CASSRVSPPGLAYEQYF. The rearrangement uses TRBV3-1 (or the pseudogene TRBV3-2) and TRBJ2-7; 8 nucleotides agree with TRBD2. CDR1 and CDR2 (germline): LGHDT, YNNKEL (reference sequence). The CDR3 runs to 17 residues. J gave up 2 bases and V 4 bases, and 13 bases lay outside the gene matches.

The chain uses TRBV15 and TRBJ1-4; D ambiguous. Per the germline V gene, CDR1 is LNHNV and CDR2 is YYDKDF (reference sequence). The CDR3 loop spans 14 amino acids. V was clipped by 4 bases and J by 0 bases, with 6 bases between them. In DNA, the CDR3 is TGTGCCACCAGCATTGGTGCAACTAATGAAAAACTGTTTTTT. Protein product: CATSIGATNEKLFF.

The CDR3: CASTGGTEAFF. For the CDR3, the DNA is TGTGCCAGCACGGGGGGCACTGAAGCTTTCTTT. The chain combines TRBV27 with TRBJ1-1; a possible D gene is TRBD1 (5 bases). CDR3 size: 11 residues. The germline V and J ends were trimmed by 7 bases and 4 bases, with 7 bases remaining between them. Germline V lookup: CDR1 MNHEY, CDR2 SMNVEV (reference sequence).

The chain carries TRBV28 and TRBJ2-7; possibly TRBD1 or TRBD2 for D (5 bases each). V dropped 4 bases and J dropped 5 bases, with 15 bases sitting between them. Germline V CDR1 and CDR2: MDHEN, SYDVKM. This CDR3 comprises 14 residues. CDR3 DNA sequence: TGTGCCAGCAGTTCCATCCGGGACGGCGACGAGCAGTACTTC. Amino acid sequence: CASSSIRDGDEQYF.

This clone appeared once. The rearrangement joins TRBV29-1 to TRBJ1-1; the D is unclear. Germline loops: CDR1 SQVTM, CDR2 ANQGSEA. The CDR3 runs to 10 residues. The V and J ends lost 4 bases and 4 bases respectively, with 4 bases between them. The CDR3 sequence is CSVVRTEAFF. DNA for the CDR3: TGCAGCGTTGTTCGCACTGAAGCTTTCTTT.

This clone was seen a single time. V and J are TRBV6-5 and TRBJ2-7; perhaps TRBD2 as D (7 bases). CDR3 length: 15 amino acids. Trimming left V 6 bases short and J 4 bases short, with 19 bases between. Germline CDR1 and CDR2: MNHEY and SVGAGI. CDR3 sequence reads: CASRGGASRPYEQYF. CDR3 in DNA: TGTGCCAGCAGGGGGGGGGCATCGCGACCTTACGAGCAGTACTTC.

CDR3: CASSGGGRYTEAFF. The CDR3, as DNA: TGTGCCAGCAGCGGCGGGGGCCGATACACTGAAGCTTTCTTT. V usage is TRBV28 and J usage is TRBJ1-1; D is perhaps TRBD1 (6 bases). The CDR3 is 14 amino acids. Trimming shortened V by 6 bases and J by 3 bases, and 14 bases separated the two germline ends. Germline CDR1 and CDR2: MDHEN and SYDVKM.

The rearrangement links TRBV6-2 or TRBV6-3 to TRBJ1-4; D is undetermined. This CDR3 contains 12 residues. Germline CDR1 and CDR2: MNHEY and SVGEGT. V lost 5 bases and J lost 6, with 7 bases in between. As DNA, the CDR3 is TGTGCCAGCAGTCCGTCGGATGAAAAACTGTTTTTT. Encoded protein: CASSPSDEKLFF.

This chain links TRBV11-1 with TRBJ2-3; TRBD1 matches 11 bases. This CDR3 has 16 residues. Germline loops: CDR1 SGHAT, CDR2 FQDESV (reference sequence). The ends lost 5 bases at V and 4 bases at J; junction bases unmatched: 8. The CDR3 reads CASSLWTGGAADTQYF. CDR3 sequence (DNA): TGTGCCAGCAGCCTTTGGACAGGGGGCGCGGCAGATACGCAGTATTTT.

V gene TRBV25-1 combines with J gene TRBJ2-3; D remains unclear. The V gene's germline CDR1 is MGHDK and CDR2 SYGVNS. V lost 1 base to trimming and J lost 2 bases, with 19 bases between them. The CDR3 runs to 18 residues. The CDR3 region has the DNA TGTGCCAGCAGTGAATCCGCCCGAGCGCTGCAACTCACAGATACGCAGTATTTT. This encodes CASSESARALQLTDTQYF. The entire variable domain, with the rest obtained from reference TRBV25-1 and TRBJ2-3, is as follows: EADIYQTPRYLVIGTGKKITLECSQTMGHDKMYWYQQDPGMELHLIHYSYGVNSTEKGDLSSESTVSRIRTEHFPLTLESARPSHTSQYLCASSESARALQLTDTQYFGPGTRLTVL.

This chain links TRBV7-8 with TRBJ2-2, with D possibly called TRBD1 or TRBD2 (6 bases each). The CDR3 loop spans 15 amino acids. Deletions cut 5 bases from V and 5 bases from J, with 15 bases between. The germline V gene encodes CDR1 SGHVS and CDR2 FQNEAQ. CDR3 loop: CASSKRGGITGELFF. The CDR3 DNA follows: TGTGCCAGCAGCAAGAGAGGGGGGATAACCGGGGAGCTGTTTTTT. Full variable domain (outside the CDR3, taken from reference TRBV7-8 and TRBJ2-2): GAGVSQSPRYKVAKRGQDVALRCDPISGHVSLFWYQQALGQGPEFLTYFQNEAQLDKSGLPSDRFFAERPEGSVSTLKIQRTQQEDSAVYLCASSKRGGITGELFFGEGSRLTVL.

The chain recombines TRBV19 with TRBJ1-5, with TRBD1 matching 8 bases. The trim removed 0 bases at V and 9 bases at J, leaving 7 bases unmatched. The germline V gene encodes CDR1 LNHDA and CDR2 SQIVND (reference sequence). CDR3 size: 15 residues. CDR3: CASSIDRDRMGPQHF. The CDR3 region has the DNA TGTGCCAGTAGTATAGATCGGGACAGGATGGGGCCCCAGCATTTT.

This chain uses TRBV5-8 with TRBJ1-5, with D tentatively TRBD1 (5 bases). Trimming removed 0 bases from V and 6 bases from J, with 10 bases in between. Germline CDR1 and CDR2: SGHTS and YDEGEE. The CDR3 spans 14 residues. CDR3 protein: CASSLGGTSQPQHF. CDR3 bases: TGTGCCAGCAGCTTGGGCGGGACCAGTCAGCCCCAGCATTTT.

The gene calls are TRBV6-5 and TRBJ2-4; D possibly matches TRBD1 or TRBD2 (6 bases each). CDR1 MNHEY and CDR2 SVGAGI come from the germline V gene. The CDR3 contains 12 residues. The ends were cut back, 4 bases at V and 7 bases at J, with 8 bases in the middle. CDR3 amino acids: CASSLGGNIQYF. CDR3 DNA: TGTGCCAGCAGTTTAGGGGGGAACATTCAGTACTTC.

The rearrangement joins TRBV13 to TRBJ2-2; D ambiguous. The CDR3 length is 14 residues. V was pared by 5 bases and J by 6 bases, with 13 bases between. CDR1 and CDR2 (germline): PRHDT, FYEKMQ (reference sequence). The CDR3 is CASSPIRRAGELFF. The CDR3 DNA reads as TGTGCCAGCAGCCCCATTCGCCGCGCCGGGGAGCTGTTTTTT.

This rearrangement joins TRBV6-5 to TRBJ2-7, with 9 bases identical to TRBD2. The CDR3 is made up of 15 amino acids. Germline-derived CDR1 and CDR2 are MNHEY and SVGAGI. Germline trimming cut 5 bases from V and 2 bases from J; bases unmatched to any gene: 7. CDR3 region: CASSLAGGYTYEQYF. The CDR3 DNA reads TGTGCCAGCAGTCTGGCGGGAGGGTATACCTACGAGCAGTACTTC.

The V call is TRBV28, the J call TRBJ1-5, with no clear D. V gave up 2 bases and J gave up 2 bases, with 7 bases separating them. CDR1 and CDR2 (germline): MDHEN, SYDVKM. The CDR3 has 14 amino acids. CDR3 in amino acids: CASSLQPGNQPQHF. In DNA form, the CDR3 reads TGTGCCAGCAGTTTACAACCTGGCAATCAGCCCCAGCATTTT. Full variable domain (missing parts from reference TRBV28 and TRBJ1-5): DVKVTQSSRYLVKRTGEKVFLECVQDMDHENMFWYRQDPGLGLRLIYFSYDVKMKEKGDIPEGYSVSREKKERFSLILESASTNQTSMYLCASSLQPGNQPQHFGDGTRLSIL.

The chain links TRBV28 to TRBJ1-2; 10 bases agree with TRBD1. The CDR3 totals 17 residues. Per the germline V gene, CDR1 is MDHEN and CDR2 is SYDVKM. V lost 5 bases and J lost 5; bases outside the gene matches: 14. CDR3 sequence: CASSTAAGTGDGYGYTF. For the CDR3, the DNA is TGTGCCAGCAGTACCGCTGCCGGGACAGGGGATGGATATGGCTACACCTTC.

This sequence joins TRBV19 and TRBJ2-3; D is perhaps TRBD2 (7 bases). Germline V gene sequence: CDR1 LNHDA, CDR2 SQIVND (reference sequence). V was trimmed by 4 bases and J by 8 bases, leaving 19 bases between them. CDR3 length: 15 amino acids. The CDR3 sequence: CASSTGGPARSTQYF. The CDR3 DNA sequence: TGTGCCAGTAGTACCGGGGGGCCAGCTAGGAGTACGCAGTATTTT.